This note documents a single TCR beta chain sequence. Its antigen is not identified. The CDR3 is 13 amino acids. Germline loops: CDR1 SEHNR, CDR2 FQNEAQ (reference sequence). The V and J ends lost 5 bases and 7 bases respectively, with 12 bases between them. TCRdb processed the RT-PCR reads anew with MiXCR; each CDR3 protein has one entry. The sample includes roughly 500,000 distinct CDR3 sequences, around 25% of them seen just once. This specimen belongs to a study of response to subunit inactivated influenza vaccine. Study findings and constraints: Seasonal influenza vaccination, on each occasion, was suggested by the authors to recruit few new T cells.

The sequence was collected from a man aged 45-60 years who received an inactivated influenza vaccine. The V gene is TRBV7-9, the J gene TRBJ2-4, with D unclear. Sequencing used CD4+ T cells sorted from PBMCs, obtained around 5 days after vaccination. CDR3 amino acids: CASSPDLVNIQYF. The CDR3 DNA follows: TGTGCCAGCAGCCCGGATTTGGTGAACATTCAGTACTTC.